This record concerns one T cell receptor beta chain sequence. This record belongs to a study of blood T cell repertoires in COVID-19. V lost 3 bases, J lost 5 bases, and 17 bases lay in between. CDR1 and CDR2 from the germline V gene are SGHKS and YYEKEE (reference sequence). This CDR3 contains 15 residues. TCRdb's table, derived via immunoSEQ multiplex PCR, lists solely in-frame clones and lacks some. This table holds 65,000 or so clones, roughly four fifths found once. The chain has TRBV5-5 and TRBJ2-5; D is possibly TRBD2 (6 bases). The sample consisted of peripheral blood. This TCR derives from a woman aged 65 to 85 with acute or convalescent COVID-19. The chain's CDR3 is CASSSRGTPWETQYF. DNA for the CDR3: TGTGCCAGCAGCTCCCGCGGGACCCCTTGGGAGACCCAGTACTTC.